One sample yielded the 5 T cell receptor beta chains listed below, sequenced in a study of CD8+ T cells in alopecia areata. A sort of pooled cutaneous lymph node cells used CD4, CD8alpha, NKG2D, NKG2ACE and other stains. As the sequencing template, cDNA was produced by extracting RNA and reverse transcribing it. Some clones are missing from TCRdb's copy, which holds only in-frame ones; the method was immunoSEQ multiplex PCR. Listed for the sample are 200,000 to 300,000 clones, none seen a single time. The sample taken for sequencing was CD4+ T cells sorted from a lymph node. All receptors come from a C3H/HeJ mouse with alopecia areata. This strain's MHC haplotype is H2-k.

This clone appeared a few times. Gene names denote mouse genes. The sequence runs out 4 residues before the end of the CDR3; the remainder is reconstructed from the germline J gene. Other nucleotide sequences in the sample specify the same CDR3. V and J are TRBV1 and TRBJ2-7; 8 bases agree with TRBD1. The CDR3 spans 13 residues. After removal of 3 bases from V and 3 bases from J, the junction contained 1 base not matched to a gene. Germline values: CDR1 NSQYPW, CDR2 LRSPGD (reference sequence). Partial CDR3 DNA: TGCACCTGCAGTGCGGGACAGGACTAT. Translating it yields CTCSAGQDY. The complete CDR3 protein is CTCSAGQDYEQYF.

This clone was detected only a few times. Mouse germline and gene names are used. The CDR3 goes on 4 residues after the read ends, and that part is filled in from the germline J gene. This sequence joins TRBV13-3 and TRBJ2-3, with D perhaps TRBD2 (6 bases). In germline, CDR1 is NNHDY, CDR2 SYVADS. The CDR3 extends over 15 amino acids. Trimming took 1 base from V and 3 from J, leaving 12 bases between them. CDR3 DNA, as far as it was read: TGTGCCAGCAGTGATCGGGGGGTAGGCGCAGAA. Encoded protein: CASSDRGVGAE. The full CDR3 reads CASSDRGVGAETLYF.

This clone has only a few counts. Gene labels here are mouse ones. The sequence runs out 4 residues before the end of the CDR3; the remainder is reconstructed from the germline J gene. The genes are TRBV13-2 and TRBJ2-5; 8 nucleotides align to TRBD2. The V and J ends lost 2 bases and 0 bases, in that order; junction bases with no gene match: 5. This CDR3 spans 16 amino acids. The germline gives CDR1 NNHNN, CDR2 SYGAGS (reference sequence). The CDR3 loop reads CASGDRLGSNQDTQYF. The covered CDR3 bases are TGTGCCAGCGGTGACCGACTGGGGTCTAACCAAGAC.

In its sample, this clone was seen many times. Gene names denote mouse genes. The CDR3 is CAWSRTGGDSDYTF. CDR3 bases read: TGTGCCTGGAGTCGGACAGGGGGGGACTCC. The rearrangement uses TRBV31 and TRBJ1-2; 10 bases are shared with TRBD1. The observed sequence ends 4 residues before the CDR3 terminus, with the missing tail filled in from the germline J gene. V was clipped by 1 base and J by 3 bases; unmatched bases: 2. The CDR3 has 14 amino acids. The germline V gene has CDR1 GKSSPN and CDR2 SITVG.

Worth noting for this clone: The gene names here belong to mouse. Sequencing ends 4 residues short of the CDR3 end; the germline J gene provides the rest. This CDR3 is also generated by other DNA sequences in the sample. The gene calls are TRBV5 and TRBJ2-3; TRBD2 agrees at 9 bases. This CDR3 region has 15 residues. The V segment lost 6 bases and the J segment 0 bases; nucleotides outside the gene matches: 4. Looked up from germline, CDR1 is LGHNA and CDR2 is YNLKQL (reference sequence). This CDR3 reads CASSQDWGSAETLYF. CDR3 DNA, as far as it was read: TGTGCCAGCAGTCAGGACTGGGGTAGTGCAGAA.